These T cell receptor beta chains were read from a single sample in a study of regulatory T cells in long-lasting Graves disease. TCRdb passed the multiplex PCR reads through MiXCR, listing each CDR3 protein once. Among 400,000 to 550,000 distinct CDR3 sequences listed, roughly 15% were seen once. These same records also appear under a second study, on T cells in Graves' hyperthyroidism and ophthalmopathy.

The sequences come from peripheral blood mononuclear cells (PBMCs), collected at new diagnosis, from a patient treated with antithyroid drugs. The receptors stem from a woman aged 30 to 39 with Graves disease. The CDR3 runs from the conserved cysteine through the conserved F or W. D genes are given only for firm matches. Clone size is shown for a subset of rows, as once, few, many or a class of expanded clone.

j_gene | v_gene | d_gene | abundance | CDR3nt | CDR3aa
TRBJ1-3 | TRBV12-3/TRBV12-4 | - | - | TGTGCCAGCAGTGCCCGGACTCCCAGCTCTGGAAACACCATATATTTT | CASSARTPSSGNTIYF
TRBJ2-7 | TRBV6-1 | - | - | TGTGCCAGCAGATTCGAGGGTAGCTACGAGCAGTACTTC | CASRFEGSYEQYF
TRBJ2-7 | TRBV28 | TRBD1 | many | TGTGCCAGCGCAACGGGACAGGGTGACTACGAGCAGTACTTC | CASATGQGDYEQYF
TRBJ2-3 | TRBV28 | TRBD2 | - | TGTGCCAGCAGTTTGGGACTAGCGGGAGATACAGATACGCAGTATTTT | CASSLGLAGDTDTQYF
TRBJ1-5 | TRBV19 | - | - | TGTGCCACCCGGGACAACAATCAGCCCCAGCATTTT | CATRDNNQPQHF
TRBJ2-3 | TRBV27 | - | many | TGTGCCAGCAGTTTTTGGGCGCATACGAGCACAGATACGCAGTATTTT | CASSFWAHTSTDTQYF
TRBJ1-2 | TRBV28 | - | many | TGTGCCAGCAGTTTACCCGGGACCGGCTATGGCTACACCTTC | CASSLPGTGYGYTF
TRBJ2-7 | TRBV20-1 | TRBD2 | - | TGCAGTGCCCCACAACTAGCGGGAGGGCCCTACGAGCAGTACTTC | CSAPQLAGGPYEQYF
TRBJ2-7 | TRBV2 | - | - | TGTGCCAGCACCGAACAGGCACCCTACGAGCAGTACTTC | CASTEQAPYEQYF
TRBJ1-2 | TRBV11-2 | TRBD1 | many | TGTGCCAGCAGCTCTATCCCGGGACAGGGAACCGTTGGCTACACCTTC | CASSSIPGQGTVGYTF
TRBJ2-1 | TRBV28 | TRBD2 | many | TGTGCCAGCAGTCGACCTCCCGGTGGGGCGGGAGTGCGCAATGAGCAGTTCTTC | CASSRPPGGAGVRNEQFF
TRBJ1-5 | TRBV12-3/TRBV12-4 | - | many | TGTGCCAGCAGTTTTGGCAGGGCGGATCAGCCCCAGCATTTT | CASSFGRADQPQHF
TRBJ1-5 | TRBV20-1 | - | - | TGCAGTGCTAGGGACTCTTATAGCAATCAGCCCCAGCATTTT | CSARDSYSNQPQHF
TRBJ1-6 | TRBV28 | - | - | TGTGCCAGCCGACCGGCCAGGAGGAGGTTCACCTATAATTCACCCCTCCACTTT | CASRPARRRFTYNSPLHF
TRBJ2-1 | TRBV24-1 | - | many | TGTGCCACCAGTGACCCTAGGGAGCCCTACAATGAGCAGTTCTTC | CATSDPREPYNEQFF
TRBJ1-2 | TRBV15 | - | - | TGTGCCACCAGGATTAACATGGACTCTAACTATGGCTACACCTTC | CATRINMDSNYGYTF
TRBJ1-5 | TRBV7-2 | - | - | TGTGCCAGCGGGGGGTTCGGCAATCAGCCCCAGCATTTT | CASGGFGNQPQHF
TRBJ1-5 | TRBV7-9 | - | few | TGTGCCAGCAGCTTTCAGGAGGCCACTCAGCCCCAGCATTTT | CASSFQEATQPQHF
TRBJ1-1 | TRBV27 | TRBD1 | - | TGTGCCAGCAGTCCGGAGGGGGCGTGGGGGAACACTGAAGCTTTCTTT | CASSPEGAWGNTEAFF
TRBJ2-1 | TRBV11-2 | - | many | TGTGCCAGCGCATACAATGAGCAGTTCTTC | CASAYNEQFF
TRBJ2-1 | TRBV3-1 | - | many | TGTGCCAGCAGCCAAGGCGGCGGATACAATGAGCAGTTCTTC | CASSQGGGYNEQFF
TRBJ2-1 | TRBV20-1 | - | many | TGCAGTGCTAGTAAAGGTGCGAGTGAGCAGTTCTTC | CSASKGASEQFF
TRBJ2-7 | TRBV28 | TRBD2 | many | TGTGCCAGCAGTTCCGGGACTAGCGTCCCTTACGAGCAGTACTTC | CASSSGTSVPYEQYF
TRBJ2-1 | TRBV2 | - | many | TGTGCCAGCAGTGAGGAGACAGGCTCCTACAATGAGCAGTTCTTC | CASSEETGSYNEQFF
TRBJ2-7 | TRBV28 | TRBD1 | once | TGTGCCAGCAGTTTAGGGGGAATCCCGGGACAGGGGGCCCGCGAGCAGTACTTC | CASSLGGIPGQGAREQYF
TRBJ2-7 | TRBV6-1 | - | many | TGTGCCAGCACCGACCGGGAGAGGACCTACGAGCAGTACTTC | CASTDRERTYEQYF
TRBJ1-1 | TRBV4-1 | TRBD1 | many | TGCGCCAGCAGTGCGGGCAGGGGGCGGATGGACACTGAAGCTTTCTTT | CASSAGRGRMDTEAFF
TRBJ2-2 | TRBV6-1 | TRBD2 | many | TGTGCCAGCAGGAAGGGACTAGCGCAAATTCTGAACACCGGGGAGCTGTTTTTT | CASRKGLAQILNTGELFF
TRBJ2-3 | TRBV20-1 | - | many | TGCAGTGCTCTCCCCGCCCGGACGATTGGGGCAGATACGCAGTATTTT | CSALPARTIGADTQYF
TRBJ2-2 | TRBV5-1 | TRBD1 | few | TGCGCCAGCAGCTTGGTACAGGGGCGAACCGGGGAGCTGTTTTTT | CASSLVQGRTGELFF
TRBJ1-6 | TRBV15 | - | - | TGTGCCACCAGCACCACACTGACCTATAATTCACCCCTCCACTTT | CATSTTLTYNSPLHF
TRBJ1-1 | TRBV7-9 | TRBD1 | - | TGTGCCAGCAGCTTAAGAGTGGTGGGACAGGTTGAAGCTTTCTTT | CASSLRVVGQVEAFF
TRBJ1-1 | TRBV30 | - | many | TGTGCCTGGAGGAGTTTGGGTTCTGAAGCTTTCTTT | CAWRSLGSEAFF
TRBJ2-1 | TRBV19 | TRBD2 | - | TGTGCCAGTAGTAGACTAGCGGGAATAGCCTCCGATGAGCAGTTCTTC | CASSRLAGIASDEQFF
TRBJ2-1 | TRBV29-1 | TRBD2 | - | TGCAGCGTAGAACTAGCGGGAGTGGCGTTCTTC | CSVELAGVAFF
TRBJ1-1 | TRBV7-9 | TRBD1 | - | TGTGCCAGCAGTCGGGGGACAGGGGGCACTGGAGCTTTCTTT | CASSRGTGGTGAFF
TRBJ2-1 | TRBV11-2 | TRBD2 | many | TGTGCCAGCAGCTCGATACTAGCGGGAAATAGAAATGAGCAGTTCTTC | CASSSILAGNRNEQFF
TRBJ2-2 | TRBV11-2 | TRBD2 | many | TGTGCCAGCAGCTTAGCCGGGACTAGCGGGAGGTGGACCGGGGAGCTGTTTTTT | CASSLAGTSGRWTGELFF
TRBJ2-5 | TRBV6-5 | - | many | TGTGCCAGCAGTTACAGTAATAGCGAGGTGACCCAGTACTTC | CASSYSNSEVTQYF
TRBJ2-1 | TRBV11-2 | TRBD2 | many | TGTGCCAGCAGCTTTAAGCGGGAGTCCTACAATGAGCAGTTCTTC | CASSFKRESYNEQFF
TRBJ1-1 | TRBV6-1 | TRBD1 | many | TGTGCCACCAACTCCCTGACAGGGGGCACTGAAGCTTTCTTT | CATNSLTGGTEAFF
TRBJ2-5 | TRBV7-2 | - | many | TGTGCCAGCAGCCCGCTCCTCGGGGGTCGGGAGACCCAATACTTC | CASSPLLGGRETQYF
TRBJ2-5 | TRBV6-9 | - | many | TGTGCCAGCAGTTACCGCGGGGCAGGGGGTGGGGAGACCCAGTACTTC | CASSYRGAGGGETQYF
TRBJ2-2 | TRBV20-1 | TRBD2 | few | TGCAGTGCTAGAGTTCCGACTAGCGGGAGGTTTCCCGGGGAGCTGTTTTTT | CSARVPTSGRFPGELFF